Each of the 23 T cell receptor beta chains below was sequenced from the same sample in a study of CD8+ T cells in alopecia areata. Noted treatment: oral pan-JAK inhibitor, 5-10 mg twice daily. Extraction of RNA preceded its reverse transcription into cDNA, which served as the sequencing template. Here immunoSEQ multiplex PCR was the method, and the copy in TCRdb shows in-frame clones only, minus some. The repertoire includes approximately 100,000 clones, about nine tenths of them detected once, and around 10% sits in the top ten. The sequencing here drew on CD8+ T cells sorted from blood, taken at roughly week 30, from a patient treated with tofacitinib. The receptor source for this set is a human donor with alopecia areata.

This chain joins TRBV7-6 and TRBJ1-2, with TRBD1 identical over 7 bases. With V trimmed by 4 bases and J by 7 bases, 6 bases remained unmatched. The CDR3 totals 13 residues. The V gene's germline CDR1 is SGHVS and CDR2 FNYEAQ. In DNA form, the CDR3 reads TGTGCCAGCAGCTCCGGACAGGCGGTTGGCTACACCTTC. Its translation: CASSSGQAVGYTF.

The V and J genes are TRBV9 and TRBJ2-2; the D gene is possibly TRBD1 (6 bases). The CDR3 runs 15 residues. Germline CDR1 reads SGDLS; CDR2 reads YYNGEE. Trimming shortened V by 0 bases and J by 4 bases, and 10 bases separated the two germline ends. DNA of the CDR3: TGTGCCAGCAGCGTAGACCAGGGGAGCACCGGGGAGCTGTTTTTT. Amino acid sequence: CASSVDQGSTGELFF.

In DNA form, the CDR3 reads TGTGCCAGCTCCTACGACCGAAGGGGACTTCACGAGACCCAGTACTTC. This codes for CASSYDRRGLHETQYF. This rearrangement joins TRBV9 to TRBJ2-5; perhaps TRBD2 as D (6 bases). The CDR3 totals 16 residues. Trimming removed 7 bases at V and 5 bases at J, with 24 bases between. CDR1 and CDR2 from the germline V gene are SGDLS and YYNGEE.

This chain joins TRBV7-9 and TRBJ1-1; D may be TRBD1 (5 bases). The CDR3 runs 13 residues. Trimming removed 4 bases at V and 1 base at J, with 7 bases between. The germline V gene encodes CDR1 SEHNR and CDR2 FQNEAQ (reference sequence). The CDR3 region has the DNA TGTGCCAGCAGCTGGGACGGGAACACTGAAGCTTTCTTT. Translated, it gives CASSWDGNTEAFF. Complete variable domain (other parts from reference TRBV7-9 and TRBJ1-1): DTGVSQNPRHKITKRGQNVTFRCDPISEHNRLYWYRQTLGQGPEFLTYFQNEAQLEKSRLLSDRFSAERPKGSFSTLEIQRTEQGDSAMYLCASSWDGNTEAFFGQGTRLTVV.

The rearrangement uses TRBV5-6 and TRBJ2-7, with TRBD1 identical over 9 bases. In germline, CDR1 is SGHDT, CDR2 YYEEEE. V gave up 1 base and J gave up 2 bases; unmatched junction bases: 1. CDR3 length equals 14 residues. CDR3 loop: CASSLRQGAYEQYF. The CDR3 DNA reads as TGTGCCAGCAGCTTGAGACAGGGGGCCTACGAGCAGTACTTC.

This clone was observed a handful of times. The chain is built from TRBV5-1 and TRBJ2-1; D may be TRBD2 (5 bases). V lost 0 bases and J lost 8, with 15 bases in between. The CDR3 runs 15 residues. Germline V lookup: CDR1 SGHRS, CDR2 YFSETQ. The CDR3, as DNA: TGCGCCAGCAGCTTGGGGCTAGCCCAGGCGGATGAGCAGTTCTTC. Its protein is CASSLGLAQADEQFF.

The CDR3 nucleotides read TGCGCCAGCAGCGAGGGGCCCTCCTACGAGCAGTACTTC. Protein product: CASSEGPSYEQYF. V usage is TRBV5-1 and J usage is TRBJ2-7, with D perhaps given as TRBD1 or TRBD2 (5 bases each). V shed 4 bases and J shed 0 bases, with 8 bases lying between them. Germline lookup yields CDR1 SGHRS and CDR2 YFSETQ. The CDR3 is 13 amino acids.

CDR3 sequence: CASSQGLAGGEQFF. As DNA, the CDR3 is TGCGCCAGCAGCCAAGGACTGGCCGGGGGTGAGCAGTTCTTC. J is TRBJ2-1 and V is TRBV4-1; D perhaps matches TRBD2 (6 bases). Looked up from germline, CDR1 is MGHRA and CDR2 is YSYEKL. This CDR3 comprises 14 residues. The V end was cut by 1 base, the J end by 9 bases, with 13 bases between.

V gene TRBV6-5 combines with J gene TRBJ2-3, with TRBD2 matching 9 bases. Germline V gene lookup returns CDR1 MNHEY and CDR2 SVGAGI. This CDR3 is built from 16 residues. The J segment lost 4 bases and the V segment lost 4 bases, leaving 9 bases of the junction unmatched. The CDR3 DNA is TGTGCCAGCAGTTCTTATAGCGGGAGTATGTCAGATACGCAGTATTTT. This encodes CASSSYSGSMSDTQYF.

The V and J genes are TRBV5-5 and TRBJ2-5, with D uncertain. Germline V gene lookup returns CDR1 SGHKS and CDR2 YYEKEE (reference sequence). V was pared by 7 bases and J by 5 bases, with 9 bases between. CDR3 length: 11 residues. The chain's CDR3 is CASQESETQYF. In DNA form, the CDR3 reads TGTGCCAGCCAGGAGTCGGAGACCCAGTACTTC.

The genes are TRBV6-6 and TRBJ2-2; 12 bases align to TRBD1. This CDR3 region has 15 residues. V shed 6 bases, J shed 6 bases, and the junction held 5 bases outside the gene matches. The germline CDR1 and CDR2 sequences are MNHNY and SVGAGI (reference sequence). The CDR3 nucleotides read TGTGCCAGCAGCGACCGGGACAGGGGGCCCGGGGAGCTGTTTTTT. It is translated as CASSDRDRGPGELFF.

V gene TRBV7-2 combines with J gene TRBJ2-7, with D possibly being TRBD2 (6 bases). The ends were cut back, 5 bases at V and 1 base at J, with 12 bases in the middle. This CDR3 has 14 amino acids. From germline, CDR1 is SGHTA and CDR2 FQGNSA. CDR3 nucleotides: TGTGCCAGCAGCGCAAACGGGGGTTCCTACGAGCAGTACTTC. Protein: CASSANGGSYEQYF. Based on the CDR3 plus reference TRBV7-2 and TRBJ2-7, the full variable domain is GAGVSQSPSNKVTEKGKDVELRCDPISGHTALYWYRQSLGQGLEFLIYFQGNSAPDKSGLPSDRFSAERTGGSVSTLTIQRTQQEDSAVYLCASSANGGSYEQYFGPGTRLTVT.

The chain employs TRBV5-6 and TRBJ2-2; TRBD2 aligns across 9 bases. Germline assignment: CDR1 SGHDT and CDR2 YYEEEE. Germline trimming cut 3 bases from V and 5 bases from J; bases unmatched to any gene: 5. This CDR3 is 15 amino acids long. As DNA, the CDR3 is TGTGCCAGCAGCTATAGCGGGGGAAGGACCGGGGAGCTGTTTTTT. Its protein is CASSYSGGRTGELFF.

The rearrangement links TRBV13 to TRBJ2-1; 10 bases align to TRBD1. Germline values: CDR1 PRHDT, CDR2 FYEKMQ (reference sequence). With V trimmed by 0 bases and J by 12 bases, 5 bases remained unmatched. CDR3 size: 14 residues. The CDR3 DNA is TGTGCCAGCAGCTTAGGGACAGGGGGCGTCGGGCAGTTCTTC. Its protein is CASSLGTGGVGQFF.

In this sample, this clone turned up once. This chain joins TRBV7-8 and TRBJ1-4; D gene unclear. From germline, CDR1 is SGHVS and CDR2 FQNEAQ. The CDR3 consists of 15 residues. V was pared by 0 bases and J by 5 bases, with 10 bases between. The CDR3 nucleotides read TGTGCCAGCAGCTTAGCCGGCCAGCCAAATGAAAAACTGTTTTTT. It specifies CASSLAGQPNEKLFF.

The chain uses TRBV5-4 and TRBJ1-2, with TRBD1 matching over 7 bases. CDR3 length: 14 amino acids. J lost 1 base, V lost 3 bases, and 3 bases had no gene match. Looked up from germline, CDR1 is SGHNT and CDR2 is YYREEE (reference sequence). CDR3 loop: CASSSRDSNYGYTF. The CDR3 DNA follows: TGTGCCAGCAGCTCCCGGGACAGTAACTATGGCTACACCTTC.

This clone has a handful of counts. The rearrangement joins TRBV27 to TRBJ2-1, with 7 nucleotides matching TRBD1. V lost 5 bases and J lost 0; bases outside the gene matches: 4. Germline V gene sequence: CDR1 MNHEY, CDR2 SMNVEV (reference sequence). The CDR3 has 15 residues. In DNA form, the CDR3 reads TGTGCCAGCAGTCACAGGGGAGTCTCCTACAATGAGCAGTTCTTC. Translating gives CASSHRGVSYNEQFF.

The chain uses TRBV4-1 and TRBJ1-1; D not certain. The V gene's germline CDR1 is MGHRA and CDR2 YSYEKL. This CDR3 has 13 residues. The V gene lost 2 bases and the J gene lost 2 bases, with 6 bases spanning the gap. CDR3 sequence reads: CASSQSPNTEAFF. CDR3 in DNA: TGCGCCAGCAGCCAAAGTCCTAACACTGAAGCTTTCTTT.

V is TRBV4-2 and J is TRBJ2-7; 10 nucleotides match TRBD2. The CDR3 is 15 amino acids. CDR1 and CDR2 from the germline V gene are LGHNA and YNFKEQ. Trimming took 2 bases from V and 2 from J; bases not matched to a gene: 3. CDR3 protein: CASSQLSGGAYEQYF. In nucleotides, the CDR3 is TGTGCCAGCAGCCAACTCAGCGGGGGGGCCTACGAGCAGTACTTC.

V usage is TRBV25-1 and J usage is TRBJ1-5; D may be TRBD1 (5 bases). The germline V gene encodes CDR1 MGHDK and CDR2 SYGVNS. The CDR3 consists of 17 residues. The V end was cut by 1 base, the J end by 2 bases, with 15 bases between. CDR3 coding DNA: TGTGCCAGCAGTGAATCGAATGCAGGGCTAGGCAATCAGCCCCAGCATTTT. Its translation is CASSESNAGLGNQPQHF. Drawing the rest from reference TRBV25-1 and TRBJ1-5, the complete variable domain is EADIYQTPRYLVIGTGKKITLECSQTMGHDKMYWYQQDPGMELHLIHYSYGVNSTEKGDLSSESTVSRIRTEHFPLTLESARPSHTSQYLCASSESNAGLGNQPQHFGDGTRLSIL.

This clone was counted only a few times. This chain links TRBV2 with TRBJ1-2; D ambiguous. The CDR3 has 12 residues. CDR1 and CDR2 (germline): SNHLY, FYNNEI. V dropped 3 bases and J dropped 6 bases, with 8 bases sitting between them. CDR3 in DNA: TGTGCCAGCAGTGATGGGTTCGATGGCTACACCTTC. Encoded protein: CASSDGFDGYTF.

This clone was observed once. The V gene is TRBV5-4, the J gene TRBJ2-7, with 7 positions matching TRBD2. The V segment lost 5 bases and the J segment 4 bases; nucleotides outside the gene matches: 12. This CDR3 contains 15 residues. Germline CDR1 is SGHNT and CDR2 is YYREEE (reference sequence). The DNA of the CDR3 is TGTGCCAGCAGGTCGTGGGGGGGGACCTTTTACGAGCAGTACTTC. Residues: CASRSWGGTFYEQYF.

This clone appeared a few times. This rearrangement joins TRBV29-1 to TRBJ1-2, with a weak D call TRBD1 (6 bases). The ends were cut back, 4 bases at V and 8 bases at J, with 14 bases in the middle. Germline V gene lookup returns CDR1 SQVTM and CDR2 ANQGSEA. The CDR3 contains 12 residues. CDR3 in amino acids: CSVAGAPGGYTF. In DNA, the CDR3 is TGCAGCGTTGCGGGGGCCCCGGGAGGCTACACCTTC.